The rows below give T cell receptor beta chains drawn from one sample of a study of blood T cell repertoires in COVID-19. TCRdb's copy holds only in-frame clones and misses some; the assay was immunoSEQ multiplex PCR. Counted here are about 180,000 clones, approximately 81% occurring once; the ten biggest clones make up 15% to 20%. Sequencing input: peripheral blood. These receptors came from a person aged 70 to 79 with COVID-19, enrolled during active disease. Both conserved end residues are part of each CDR3. The order of the fields is V gene, D gene, J gene, CDR3 protein, CDR3 DNA. D genes are given only for firm matches.

TRBV5-8	TRBD2	TRBJ2-1	CASSLDWTSGSRGNEQFF	TGTGCCAGCAGCTTAGATTGGACTAGCGGGAGTCGCGGTAATGAGCAGTTCTTC
TRBV5-4	-	TRBJ1-1	CASSLDYTEAFF	TGTGCCAGCAGCTTGGACTACACTGAAGCTTTCTTT
TRBV19	TRBD1	TRBJ1-5	CASNWDRRQPQHF	TGTGCCAGTAACTGGGACAGAAGGCAGCCCCAGCATTTT
TRBV7-2	-	TRBJ2-6	CASSEGLSGVLTF	TGTGCCAGCAGCGAGGGACTCTCCGGCGTCCTGACTTTC
TRBV5-4	TRBD1	TRBJ1-2	CAGADDRGYGYTF	TGTGCCGGAGCGGATGACAGGGGATATGGCTACACCTTC
TRBV5-6	-	TRBJ2-1	CASSTGRGGGYNEQFF	TGTGCCAGCAGCACTGGTCGTGGGGGAGGCTACAATGAGCAGTTCTTC
TRBV3-1/TRBV3-2	-	TRBJ2-1	CASSQSPLGEQFF	TGTGCCAGCAGCCAAAGCCCCCTTGGTGAGCAGTTCTTC
TRBV6-5	-	TRBJ1-4	CASSYSGALNEKLFF	TGTGCCAGCAGTTACTCAGGGGCGCTTAATGAAAAACTGTTTTTT
TRBV15	TRBD1	TRBJ2-7	CATSRTGTGNEQYF	TGTGCCACCAGCAGGACCGGGACAGGGAACGAGCAGTACTTC
TRBV5-1	TRBD2	TRBJ2-1	CASSWGLAGYVQYEQFF	TGCGCCAGCAGCTGGGGACTAGCGGGATATGTGCAATATGAGCAGTTCTTC